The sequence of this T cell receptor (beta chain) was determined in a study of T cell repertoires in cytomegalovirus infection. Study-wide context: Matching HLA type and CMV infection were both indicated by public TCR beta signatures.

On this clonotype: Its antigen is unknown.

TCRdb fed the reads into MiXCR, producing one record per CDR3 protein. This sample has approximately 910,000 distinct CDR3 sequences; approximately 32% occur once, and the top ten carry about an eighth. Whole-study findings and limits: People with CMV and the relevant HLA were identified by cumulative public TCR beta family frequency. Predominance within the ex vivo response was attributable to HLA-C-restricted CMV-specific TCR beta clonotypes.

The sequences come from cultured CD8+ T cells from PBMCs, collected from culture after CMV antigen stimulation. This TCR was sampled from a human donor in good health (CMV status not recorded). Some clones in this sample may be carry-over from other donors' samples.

Here the CDR3 reads CASSLPTGFNYEQYV. CDR3 in DNA: TGTGCCAGCAGCTTACCCACCGGCTTCAACTACGAGCAGTACGTC. The chain uses TRBV7-9 and TRBJ2-7, with D unresolved. With 2 bases removed from V and 3 bases from J, the gap between germline ends came to 14 bases. Looked up from germline, CDR1 is SEHNR and CDR2 is FQNEAQ (reference sequence). CDR3 length: 15 residues.